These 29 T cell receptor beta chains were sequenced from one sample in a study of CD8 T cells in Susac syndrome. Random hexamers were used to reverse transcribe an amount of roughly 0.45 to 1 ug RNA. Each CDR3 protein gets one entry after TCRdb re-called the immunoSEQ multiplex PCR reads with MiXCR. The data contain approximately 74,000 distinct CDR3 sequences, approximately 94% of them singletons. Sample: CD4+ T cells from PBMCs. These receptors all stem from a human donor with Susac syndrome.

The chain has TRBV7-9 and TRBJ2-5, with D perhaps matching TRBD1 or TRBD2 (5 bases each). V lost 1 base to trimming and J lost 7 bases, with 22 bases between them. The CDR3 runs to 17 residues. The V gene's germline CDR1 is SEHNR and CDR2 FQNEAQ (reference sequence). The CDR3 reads CASSLEGPRFSEGTQYF. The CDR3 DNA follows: TGTGCCAGCAGCTTAGAGGGGCCTAGGTTCTCCGAGGGGACCCAGTACTTC.

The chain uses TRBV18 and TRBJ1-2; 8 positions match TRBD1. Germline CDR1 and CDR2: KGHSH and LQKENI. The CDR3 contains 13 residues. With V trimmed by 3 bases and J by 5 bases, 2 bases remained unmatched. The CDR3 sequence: CASSPDRAYGYTF. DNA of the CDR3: TGTGCCAGCTCACCGGACAGGGCTTATGGCTACACCTTC.

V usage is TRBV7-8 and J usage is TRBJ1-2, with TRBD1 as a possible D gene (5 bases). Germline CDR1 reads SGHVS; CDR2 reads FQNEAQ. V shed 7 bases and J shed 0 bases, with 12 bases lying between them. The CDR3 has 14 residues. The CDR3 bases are TGTGCCAGCACCGCGGGGGGTCCTAACTATGGCTACACCTTC. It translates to CASTAGGPNYGYTF.

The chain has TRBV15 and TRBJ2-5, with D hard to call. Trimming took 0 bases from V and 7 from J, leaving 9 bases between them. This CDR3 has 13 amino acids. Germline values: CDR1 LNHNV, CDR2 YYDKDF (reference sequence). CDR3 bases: TGTGCCACCAGCAGAGAGGAGTGGGCGACCCAGTACTTC. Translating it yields CATSREEWATQYF.

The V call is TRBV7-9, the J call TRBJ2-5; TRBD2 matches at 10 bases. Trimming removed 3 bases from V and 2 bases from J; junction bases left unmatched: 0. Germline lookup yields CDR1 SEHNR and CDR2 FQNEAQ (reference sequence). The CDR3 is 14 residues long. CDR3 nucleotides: TGTGCCAGCAGCTTTAGCGGGGGGCAAGAGACCCAGTACTTC. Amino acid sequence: CASSFSGGQETQYF. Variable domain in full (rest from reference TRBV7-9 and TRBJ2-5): DTGVSQNPRHKITKRGQNVTFRCDPISEHNRLYWYRQTLGQGPEFLTYFQNEAQLEKSRLLSDRFSAERPKGSFSTLEIQRTEQGDSAMYLCASSFSGGQETQYFGPGTRLLVL.

CDR3 region: CSARDINYGYTF. The CDR3 DNA reads TGCAGTGCTAGGGACATTAACTATGGCTACACCTTC. The chain has TRBV20-1 and TRBJ1-2; maybe TRBD1 (5 bases). Germline V lookup: CDR1 DFQATT, CDR2 SNEGSKA (reference sequence). The CDR3 covers 12 residues. Trimming shortened V by 3 bases and J by 1 base, and 6 bases separated the two germline ends.

The CDR3 loop is CSARQGHEQYF. CDR3 coding DNA: TGCAGTGCAAGACAGGGCCACGAGCAGTACTTC. V and J are TRBV20-1 and TRBJ2-7, with 7 nucleotides matching TRBD1. The CDR3 extends over 11 amino acids. V trimming: 6 bases; J trimming: 5 bases; junction bases outside the gene matches: 4. Germline V gene data show CDR1 as DFQATT and CDR2 as SNEGSKA (reference sequence).

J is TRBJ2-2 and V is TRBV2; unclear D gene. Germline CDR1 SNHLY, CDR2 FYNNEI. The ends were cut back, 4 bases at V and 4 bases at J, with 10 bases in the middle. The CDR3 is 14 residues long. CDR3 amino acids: CASSVLKGTGELFF. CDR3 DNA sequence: TGTGCCAGCAGTGTACTTAAGGGCACCGGGGAGCTGTTTTTT. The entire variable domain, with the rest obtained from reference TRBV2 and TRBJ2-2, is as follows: EPEVTQTPSHQVTQMGQEVILRCVPISNHLYFYWYRQILGQKVEFLVSFYNNEISEKSEIFDDQFSVERPDGSNFTLKIRSTKLEDSAMYFCASSVLKGTGELFFGEGSRLTVL.

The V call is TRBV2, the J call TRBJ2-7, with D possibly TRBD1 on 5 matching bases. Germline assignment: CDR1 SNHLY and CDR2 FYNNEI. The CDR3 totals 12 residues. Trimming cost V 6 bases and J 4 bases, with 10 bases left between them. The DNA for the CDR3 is TGTGCCAGCAGCGCGACAGTTTACGAGCAGTACTTC. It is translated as CASSATVYEQYF.

The CDR3 sequence: CASSRDRGLGAKNIQYF. DNA of the CDR3: TGTGCCAGCAGTCGTGACAGGGGGCTGGGAGCCAAAAACATTCAGTACTTC. V usage is TRBV5-6 and J usage is TRBJ2-4; TRBD1 matches at 10 bases. With V trimmed by 5 bases and J by 0 bases, 8 bases remained unmatched. CDR1 and CDR2 from the germline V gene are SGHDT and YYEEEE. There are 17 residues in the CDR3.

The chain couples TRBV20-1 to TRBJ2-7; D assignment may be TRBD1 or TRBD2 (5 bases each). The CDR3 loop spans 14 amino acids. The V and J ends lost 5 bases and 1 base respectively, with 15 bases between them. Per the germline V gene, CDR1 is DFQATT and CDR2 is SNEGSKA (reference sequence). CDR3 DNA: TGCAGTGCTTTACAGGCTGGGGGATCCTACGAGCAGTACTTC. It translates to CSALQAGGSYEQYF.

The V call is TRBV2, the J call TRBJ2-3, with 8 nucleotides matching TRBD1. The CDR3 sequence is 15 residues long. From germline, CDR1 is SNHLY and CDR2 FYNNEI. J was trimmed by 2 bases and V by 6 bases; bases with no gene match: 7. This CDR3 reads CASSVDRADTDTQYF. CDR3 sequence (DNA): TGTGCCAGCAGCGTGGACAGGGCGGACACAGATACGCAGTATTTT.

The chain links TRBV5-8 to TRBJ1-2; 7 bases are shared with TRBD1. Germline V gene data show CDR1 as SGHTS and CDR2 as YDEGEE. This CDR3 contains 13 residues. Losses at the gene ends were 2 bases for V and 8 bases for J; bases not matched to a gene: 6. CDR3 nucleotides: TGTGCCAGCAGCTTAAGACAGGGACGAGGCTACACCTTC. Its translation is CASSLRQGRGYTF.

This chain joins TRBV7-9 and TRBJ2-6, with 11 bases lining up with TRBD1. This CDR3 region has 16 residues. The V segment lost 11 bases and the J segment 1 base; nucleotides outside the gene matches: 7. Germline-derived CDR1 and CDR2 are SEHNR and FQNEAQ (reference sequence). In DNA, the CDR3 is TGTGCCGGACAGGGGGCCCTCGGGTCTGGGGCCAACGTCCTGACTTTC. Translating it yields CAGQGALGSGANVLTF. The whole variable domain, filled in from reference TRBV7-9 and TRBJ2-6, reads DTGVSQNPRHKITKRGQNVTFRCDPISEHNRLYWYRQTLGQGPEFLTYFQNEAQLEKSRLLSDRFSAERPKGSFSTLEIQRTEQGDSAMYLCAGQGALGSGANVLTFGAGSRLTVL.

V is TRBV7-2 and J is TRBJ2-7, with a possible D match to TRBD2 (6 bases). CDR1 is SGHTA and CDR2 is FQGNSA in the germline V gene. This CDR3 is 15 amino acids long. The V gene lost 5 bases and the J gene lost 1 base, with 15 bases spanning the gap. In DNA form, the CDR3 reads TGTGCCAGCAGCCAGGGTGCGGGGCCTTCCTACGAGCAGTACTTC. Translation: CASSQGAGPSYEQYF.

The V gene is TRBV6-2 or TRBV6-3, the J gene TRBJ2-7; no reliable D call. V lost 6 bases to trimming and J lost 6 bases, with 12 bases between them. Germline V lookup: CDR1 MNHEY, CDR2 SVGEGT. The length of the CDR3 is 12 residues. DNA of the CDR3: TGTGCCAGCAGCAGGATGAGTGGCGAGCAGTACTTC. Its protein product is CASSRMSGEQYF.

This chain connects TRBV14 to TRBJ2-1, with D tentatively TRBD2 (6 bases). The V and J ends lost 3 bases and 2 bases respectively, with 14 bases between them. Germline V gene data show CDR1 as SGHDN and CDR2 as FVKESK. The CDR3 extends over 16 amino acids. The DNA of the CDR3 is TGTGCCAGCAGCCAGATCCTAGCGCCGCCCTACAATGAGCAGTTCTTC. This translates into CASSQILAPPYNEQFF.

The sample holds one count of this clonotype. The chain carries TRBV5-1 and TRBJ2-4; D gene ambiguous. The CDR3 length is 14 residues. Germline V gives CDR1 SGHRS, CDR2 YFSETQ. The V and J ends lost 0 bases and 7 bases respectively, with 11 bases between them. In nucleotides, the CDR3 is TGCGCCAGCAGCTTGGCCCCCGCTTCTAACATTCAGTACTTC. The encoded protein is CASSLAPASNIQYF.

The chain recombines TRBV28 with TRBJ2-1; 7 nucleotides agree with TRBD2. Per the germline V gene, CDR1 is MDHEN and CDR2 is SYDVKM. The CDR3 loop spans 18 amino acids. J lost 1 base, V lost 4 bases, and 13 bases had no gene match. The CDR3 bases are TGTGCCAGCAGTTCCCCTGAGGCGGGAGAGATTTCCTACAATGAGCAGTTCTTC. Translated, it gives CASSSPEAGEISYNEQFF.

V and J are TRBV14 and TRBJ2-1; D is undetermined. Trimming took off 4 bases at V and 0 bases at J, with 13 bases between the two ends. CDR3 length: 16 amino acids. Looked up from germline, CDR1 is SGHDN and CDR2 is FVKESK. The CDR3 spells CASSPLGHSSYNEQFF. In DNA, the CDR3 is TGTGCCAGCAGCCCCCTGGGCCATAGCTCCTACAATGAGCAGTTCTTC. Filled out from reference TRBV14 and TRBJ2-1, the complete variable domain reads EAGVTQFPSHSVIEKGQTVTLRCDPISGHDNLYWYRRVMGKEIKFLLHFVKESKQDESGMPNNRFLAERTGGTYSTLKVQPAELEDSGVYFCASSPLGHSSYNEQFFGPGTRLTVL.

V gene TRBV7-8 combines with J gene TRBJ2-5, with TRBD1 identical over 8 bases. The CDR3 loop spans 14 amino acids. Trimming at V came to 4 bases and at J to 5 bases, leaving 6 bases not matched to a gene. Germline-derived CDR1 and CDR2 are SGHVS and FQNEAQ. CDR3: CASSSGQGTETQYF. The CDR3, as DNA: TGTGCCAGCAGCTCCGGACAGGGTACCGAGACCCAGTACTTC.

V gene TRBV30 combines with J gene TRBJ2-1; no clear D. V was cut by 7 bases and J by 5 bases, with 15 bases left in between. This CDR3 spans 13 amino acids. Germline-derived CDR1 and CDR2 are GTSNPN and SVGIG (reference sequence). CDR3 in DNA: TGTGCCTCCAAAGCGTGGGCTAACAATGAGCAGTTCTTC. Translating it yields CASKAWANNEQFF.

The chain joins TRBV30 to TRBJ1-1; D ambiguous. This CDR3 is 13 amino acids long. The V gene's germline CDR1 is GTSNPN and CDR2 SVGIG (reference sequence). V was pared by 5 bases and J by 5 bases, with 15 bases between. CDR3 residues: CAWSGRLGTEAFF. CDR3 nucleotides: TGTGCCTGGTCGGGCAGGTTGGGAACTGAAGCTTTCTTT.

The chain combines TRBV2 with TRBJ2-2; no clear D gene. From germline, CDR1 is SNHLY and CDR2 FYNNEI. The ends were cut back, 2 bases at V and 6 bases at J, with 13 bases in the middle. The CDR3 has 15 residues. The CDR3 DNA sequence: TGTGCCAGCAGTGAACGCCCAGGATTCGCCGGGGAGCTGTTTTTT. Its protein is CASSERPGFAGELFF.

The CDR3 protein is CASSSYRELYYTF. The DNA for the CDR3 is TGTGCCAGCAGCTCTTACAGGGAACTCTACTACACCTTC. The V gene is TRBV7-2, the J gene TRBJ1-2; weak D call: TRBD1 (6 bases). The CDR3 is 13 residues long. V shed 4 bases and J shed 10 bases, with 16 bases lying between them. Germline V gene data show CDR1 as SGHTA and CDR2 as FQGNSA.

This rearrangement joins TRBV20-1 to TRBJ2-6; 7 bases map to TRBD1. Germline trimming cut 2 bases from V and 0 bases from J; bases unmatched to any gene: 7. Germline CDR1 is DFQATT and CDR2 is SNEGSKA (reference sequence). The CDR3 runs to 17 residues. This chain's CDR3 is CSARIRDRSSGANVLTF. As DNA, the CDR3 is TGCAGTGCTAGAATCCGGGACAGAAGCTCTGGGGCCAACGTCCTGACTTTC.

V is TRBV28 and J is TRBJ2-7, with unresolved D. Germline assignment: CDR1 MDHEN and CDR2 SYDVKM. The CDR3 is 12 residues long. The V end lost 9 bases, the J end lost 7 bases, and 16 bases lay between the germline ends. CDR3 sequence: CASLGHVQEQYF. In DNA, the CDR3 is TGTGCCAGTCTAGGCCACGTGCAGGAGCAGTACTTC.

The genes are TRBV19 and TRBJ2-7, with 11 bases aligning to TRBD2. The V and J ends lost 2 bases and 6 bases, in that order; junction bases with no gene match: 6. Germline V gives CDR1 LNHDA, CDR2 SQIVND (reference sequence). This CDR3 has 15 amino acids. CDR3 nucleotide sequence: TGTGCCAGTAGTATAAGACTAGCGGGAAACGCCGAGCAGTACTTC. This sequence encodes CASSIRLAGNAEQYF.

CDR3 DNA: TGTGCCAGCAGCTTAGCGTTTGAGGTCTCGTTACTCCCCGTCGAACGAAACATTCAGTACTTC. Its translation is CASSLAFEVSLLPVERNIQYF. V is TRBV11-1 and J is TRBJ2-4; D is ambiguous. Between the trimmed V and J ends, which lost 0 bases and 6 bases, there was a span of 30 bases. Germline V lookup: CDR1 SGHAT, CDR2 FQDESV (reference sequence). The CDR3 runs to 21 residues.